This note documents a single T cell receptor (beta chain) sequence. No cognate antigen has been identified for it. No per-base quality is available; no much larger clone lies one base away. Library construction relied on the immunoSEQ multiplex PCR assay. For the multiplex PCR, a mixture combining 60 forward primers for TCR Vbeta segments and 13 reverse primers for TCR Jbeta segments was used. The CDR3 region of rearranged TCR beta genes was amplified from genomic DNA by a multiplex PCR assay. Amplified TCR beta libraries were sequenced as 87-base-pair reads on the Illumina HiSeq System. On the authors' methods: Across the 700 or so repertoires, a later analysis counted about 81 million unique TCR beta chains, 9 million to 14 million of which were shared by at least two donors. To remove PCR and sequencing errors, raw reads were error-corrected and collapsed into unique sequences using a nearest-neighbor algorithm that merged closely related sequences. Alignment of CDR3 sequences to IMGT reference sequences was used to assign V, D and J gene segments. Each retained sequence needed at least a six-nucleotide match to both a V gene segment and a J gene segment. A rearrangement was called productive if the CDR3 had no stop codons and remained in frame with V and J, and every other rearrangement was called non-productive. CDR3 was defined according to IMGT convention as the region running from the second conserved V-encoded cysteine to the conserved J-encoded phenylalanine. Sequences without an unambiguous match to a single V gene segment were excluded from the earlier analysis of approximately 560 of the donors. An earlier analysis of approximately 590 of the donors called V segments functional above 56.7% productive rearrangements and segregating when the between-donor standard deviation exceeded 5%. A statistical classification framework was built to diagnose cytomegalovirus status from the catalog of TCR beta chain sequences. In a later analysis, V and J genes were assigned by comparing TCR nucleotide sequences against IMGT/GENE-DB human TR gene sequences. Using the TCRdist pipeline, a later analysis assigned CDR3 sequences along with most-parsimonious VDJ recombination scenarios. In a later analysis, each TCR beta chain was defined by its CDR3 amino acid sequence together with its V-gene family, and reads without a unique V-gene family were excluded. A later analysis removed 500 to 650 highly shared, low-generation-probability nucleotide sequences to deal with suspected cross-contamination and a sequencing artifact. In a later analysis, a clonal expansion index for each public chain was calculated from normalized within-repertoire ranks of inferred template counts. Generation probabilities in a later analysis came from a VDJ recombination model fitted to out-of-frame rearrangements, and those results were checked against IGoR. In a later analysis, TCR-TCR, TCR-HLA and TCR-CMV co-occurrence was scored with hypergeometric tests, and a repertoire-size bias correction was applied to TCR pairs. False discovery rates were estimated in a later analysis by permuting HLA or CMV assignments 20 times. In a later analysis, co-occurring TCRs were grouped using DBSCAN, and TCRdist sequence similarity was added for clustering within HLA-allele-positive subsets. For co-occurrence clustering, repertoires with fewer than 30,000 or more than 120,000 public chains were excluded, along with a handful of repertoires with anomalous nucleotide sharing. TCRdb carries this immuneACCESS record with in-frame sequences only. Its versions omit some clonotypes, under half of them owing to an unresolved V gene in the studies checked, with the rest unexplained. V and J calls and clone size are those listed in that table; D and trimming were worked out from the DNA. The sample table records around 170,000 clones; about 79% of these occur just once. Around 1.5% of the sample rests with the top ten.

The sample is drawn from a study of cytomegalovirus exposure and HLA in healthy donors (dated by TCRdb to about 2017). For the wider study: An earlier analysis of fewer than 750 of the donors reported approximately 300 Gb of sequence data and 95 million to 130 million unique TCR beta sequences obtained from roughly 180 million T cells. An early release covering about 600 HLA-typed donors comprised approximately 290 gigabases of sequencing data and approximately 85 million unique TCR sequences. Of the approximately 400 genotyped donors, approximately 81% were placed in the genetic ancestry cluster associated with self-reported Caucasian donors. The study aimed to test whether signatures of past pathogen exposure could be identified by cataloging public T cell receptors. Using immunosequencing, the study profiled T cell repertoires from 500 to 800 subjects and related those repertoires to cytomegalovirus serostatus. A separate validation cohort of about 110 different subjects was used in addition to the roughly 670-subject first cohort. To predict cytomegalovirus infection status, the study brought together high-throughput TCR immunosequencing, statistical association of individual TCRs with disease status, and machine learning. In a later analysis, previously published TCR beta repertoires from about 670 donors were re-analyzed and high-resolution HLA genotyping was added so that TCR occurrence patterns could be studied. Rather than using new phenotypic data, the later analysis identified candidate immune exposures from TCR beta sequences and from how often those sequences occurred across donors. An earlier analysis of 587 of the donors used high-throughput TCR beta sequencing to judge whether each TCR beta V gene segment behaved as functional or pseudogenic. Donor age, sex, ethnicity and CMV serostatus were compiled alongside the repertoire data. In a later genetic analysis, genome-wide SNP genotypes for about 65% of the roughly 700 donors were used, and that subset was treated as a discovery cohort. Every discovery cohort repertoire had been produced on one sequencing platform. Both class I and class II loci were covered by HLA typing, at four-digit resolution. Typing coverage differed by locus: A, B, C, DRB1 and DQB1 were typed in about 629-640 donors, DQA1 in around 500, DPA1 in 600 to 610, and DPB1 in approximately 450. Because of strong linkage in the cohort, 5 or 6 DR-DQ haplotypes were treated as single units for association and clustering. Among 300 to 500 genotyped donors of the cohort, an average of approximately 220,000 unique TCR beta nucleotide sequences was sequenced per donor, of which about 19% were non-productive. Results the study describes overall, beyond this receptor: An earlier analysis of roughly 570 of the donors showed that most TCR beta V segments appeared in productive rearrangements either about 87% or about 30% of the time, which broadly matched IMGT annotations. Cytomegalovirus status was reported to be diagnosed by the classifier with high specificity and sensitivity in both the original and validation cohorts. A later analysis found that most CMV-associated TCR beta chains appeared HLA-restricted, with HLA associations seemingly driven largely by CMV exposure. The authors suggested that the approach could potentially be extended to other disease states and immunological phenotypes. HLA typing was unavailable for some donors at each locus, so association tests used only the typed subset. Most TCR sequences were seen in very few donors, while some public TCRs were found in many individuals. Correlated functional status among segregating V segments might reflect linkage disequilibrium, but an unknown experimental factor could not be ruled out. The study listed 150 to 200 TCR beta chains as associated with cytomegalovirus. A later analysis reported that several top co-occurrence clusters appeared linked to parvovirus B19, influenza, CMV and Epstein-Barr virus. Assigning TCR associations to individual alleles was difficult when HLA alleles, especially DR and DQ, strongly co-occurred. A group of highly shared sequence variants was considered likely to be a technical artifact of the sequencing pipeline. Some IMGT-functional V segments, including TRBV6-2 and TRBV6-3, could not be distinguished by the 87-base-pair reads and were therefore excluded. In a later analysis, around 17,000 TCR beta sequences were associated with specific HLA alleles at a false discovery rate of 0.05. A further reported finding was that TCR beta sequences accurately predicted the HLA-A and HLA-B alleles for most subjects in the first cohort. A later genetic analysis reported fewer N-insertions in productive TCRs among donors in an Asian-associated ancestry cluster than the roughly 700-donor mean. The only immune exposure information available for the cohort was CMV serostatus. Presence/absence analyses assumed roughly uniform sequencing depth across donors, an assumption that may not hold. Because counts were too low, seventeen rarely observed V segments, including chromosome 9 orphons, were left out of the earlier analysis of a few hundred of the donors. This cohort had only TCR beta chains sequenced, and the lack of alpha or paired-chain data limited which features could be detected. In vitro tests confirmed that a few of the cytomegalovirus-associated TCR beta chains recognize cytomegalovirus antigens. A later genetic analysis associated a missense DCLRE1C variant with V-gene and J-gene trimming of TCR beta chains, and an independent cohort replicated the association. A later analysis found that TCR association rates varied across HLA loci, with DRB1 alleles showing the most associated TCRs and HLA-C alleles the fewest. In a later analysis, HLA-associated TCR beta chains showed more clonal expansion and lower generation probabilities than non-associated chains that were equally common.

The cohort comprised 670 or so healthy bone marrow donors. Cohort members were all nominally healthy when sampled, although unrecorded immune exposures were likely present. The donor was CMV seronegative and was included in the group of a few hundred seronegative cohort members. Each donor provided a peripheral blood sample, and peripheral blood mononuclear cells were used for TCR beta sequencing. The Qiagen DNeasy Blood Extraction Kit was used to extract genomic DNA from the blood cell samples. The V end loses 7 bases and the J end loses 1 base, and a stretch of 8 bases separates them. The CDR3 runs 13 amino acids, cysteine and phenylalanine included. The retained sequence is limited to the CDR3, 39 bases, with the frame set at the first base. CDR1 and CDR2 were assigned from the germline V gene (reference sequence) as SEHNR and FQNEAQ.

Recombination linked TRBV7-9 to TRBJ1-5, and the D gene may be TRBD1, 6 bases matching. The sequencing input was PBMCs. The sequence came from a man younger than 35 in good health and CMV-seronegative. The CDR3 sequence is CASNQGSNQPQHF. The nucleotides are TGTGCCAGCAACCAGGGGAGCAATCAGCCCCAGCATTTT.